This T cell receptor beta chain was documented in a study of blood T cells in healthy people across ages. Study-wide points: Older individuals had lower TCR beta diversity per million T cells (the decline was roughly linear).

The CDR3 spans 19 residues. V lost 0 bases to trimming and J lost 0 bases, with 18 bases between them. Germline V gene sequence: CDR1 ENHRY, CDR2 SYGVKD. Details on this clonotype: The antigen is unknown.

The draw of peripheral blood yielded ten milliliters from each donor. Next came a second PCR, run for about 6 to 11 cycles, which used a sample-barcoded 5' primer along with a J-beta primer mix. Using its own MiXCR run on the 5' RACE reads, TCRdb lists one record per CDR3 protein. The sample consists of over 1,200,000 distinct CDR3 sequences, approximately 59% of them appearing once. This sequence originates from a man younger than 35 in good health. Sequenced input: blood. V gene TRBV10-3 combines with J gene TRBJ2-1; perhaps TRBD2 as D (5 bases). For the CDR3, the DNA is TGTGCCATCAGTGAGTCGTTGTCCTCGAAGCGGAGCTCCTACAATGAGCAGTTCTTC. Translating gives CAISESLSSKRSSYNEQFF.